These T cell receptor beta chains were read from a single sample in a study of T cell responses to AZD1222 COVID-19 vaccine. TCRdb keeps only in-frame clones here, not all; method: immunoSEQ multiplex PCR. The data show more than 90,000 clones, with around 84% seen just once and approximately 1.5% held by the top ten. Sequencing was performed on peripheral blood, taken on day 0 of AZD1222 vaccination. Every receptor here comes from an adult in good health. CDR3s include the opening cysteine and the closing phenylalanine or tryptophan. The D gene is left open where the match is weak. Size is stated for part of the rows, as once, few or many counts, or as a class when the clone is expanded.

-	TRBV27	-	TRBJ2-1	TGTGCCAGCAAACGAGGGACGGTGTACAATGAGCAGTTCTTC	CASKRGTVYNEQFF
TRBD2	TRBV7-8	few	TRBJ2-5	TGTGCCAGCACCGCCCCGGGGGGAGAAGAGACCCAGTACTTC	CASTAPGGEETQYF
-	TRBV20-1	-	TRBJ1-2	TGCAGTGCTAGTATACAGGACAAAAACTATGGCTACACCTTC	CSASIQDKNYGYTF
-	TRBV24-1	-	TRBJ2-1	TGTGCCACCAGTGATTCCCAAGTCTCGGGGCCCTTCTCCTACAATGAGCAGTTCTTC	CATSDSQVSGPFSYNEQFF
TRBD1	TRBV7-8	-	TRBJ1-1	TGTGCCAGCAGCTTAGCACAGGGGAGGGCTGAAGCTTTCTTT	CASSLAQGRAEAFF
-	TRBV6-5	-	TRBJ1-5	TGTGCCAGCCTTGGACAGCGCAATCAGCCCCAGCATTTT	CASLGQRNQPQHF
TRBD1	TRBV29-1	once	TRBJ2-4	TGCAGCGTACGGACAGGGAATTTGGACATTCAGTACTTC	CSVRTGNLDIQYF
-	TRBV7-6	-	TRBJ2-7	TGTGCCAGCAGCCCGAGGGGCAGTCCTACCTACGAGCAGTACTTC	CASSPRGSPTYEQYF
-	TRBV13	-	TRBJ1-2	TGTGCCAGCAGCTCACGTGCCGGACTAGCCCTCTTCTATGGCTACACCTTC	CASSSRAGLALFYGYTF
-	TRBV5-6	-	TRBJ2-1	TGTGCCAGCAGCTTGGCTAGTTTCACCTACAATGAGCAGTTCTTC	CASSLASFTYNEQFF
-	TRBV6-2/TRBV6-3	-	TRBJ2-1	TGTGCCAGCAGTTACTCGACCAGGGTTATTTACAATGAGCAGTTCTTC	CASSYSTRVIYNEQFF
-	TRBV28	-	TRBJ1-6	TGTGCCAGCAGTTTCTGGCAGGATAATGGGTCACCCCTCCACTTT	CASSFWQDNGSPLHF
-	TRBV28	-	TRBJ1-5	TGTGCCAGCAGTGCCTCAAATCAGCCCCAGCATTTT	CASSASNQPQHF
-	TRBV24-1	-	TRBJ1-1	TGTGCCACCAGTGATGGCCAAACAAGGGAGGCTTTCTTT	CATSDGQTREAFF
-	TRBV15	-	TRBJ1-2	TGTGCCACCAGCATTAGGGATAGTGGCTACACCTTC	CATSIRDSGYTF
TRBD1	TRBV27	-	TRBJ1-2	TGTGCCAGCAGTTGGGGACAGGGGATCGACTATGGCTACACCTTC	CASSWGQGIDYGYTF
TRBD1	TRBV3-1/TRBV3-2	-	TRBJ1-4	TGTGCCAGCAGCCAACAGACAGGGTTCGTACTGTTTTTT	CASSQQTGFVLFF
-	TRBV7-2	-	TRBJ2-7	TGTGCCAGCAGCTTACCCGGGGTGGAGTACTACGAGCAGTACTTC	CASSLPGVEYYEQYF
-	TRBV9	once	TRBJ2-1	TGTGCCAGCACCCCGGGGGGGACAGCCCGACTAGGTGAGCAGTTCTTC	CASTPGGTARLGEQFF
-	TRBV5-1	-	TRBJ1-1	TGCGCCAGCAGCTTGCCCCAAGGGACGGTTAACACTGAAGCTTTCTTT	CASSLPQGTVNTEAFF
-	TRBV5-1	-	TRBJ1-4	TGCGCCAGCAGCTTAGAGGGGAACGGTGAAAAACTGTTTTTT	CASSLEGNGEKLFF
-	TRBV5-6	-	TRBJ1-5	TGTGCCAGCAGCTTTCGGCAGGGTTATCAGCCCCAGCATTTT	CASSFRQGYQPQHF
-	TRBV7-3	-	TRBJ1-1	TGTGCCAGCAGCTGGGGGGGAGGCACTGAAGCTTTCTTT	CASSWGGGTEAFF
-	TRBV5-1	few	TRBJ1-4	TGCGCCAGCAGCTTGGGAGGGCCTAATGAAAAACTGTTTTTT	CASSLGGPNEKLFF
-	TRBV4-3	-	TRBJ1-3	TGCGCCAGCAGCCAAGGGGTGGGGGGAAGCACCTCTGGAAACACCATATATTTT	CASSQGVGGSTSGNTIYF
TRBD2	TRBV27	-	TRBJ2-1	TGTGCCAGCAGGGCTAGCGGGAGTCGCTGGATGAATGAGCAGTTCTTC	CASRASGSRWMNEQFF
-	TRBV11-2	-	TRBJ2-1	TGTGCCAGCAGCTTATACAATCTAGTTAGCTCCTACAATGAGCAGTTCTTC	CASSLYNLVSSYNEQFF
-	TRBV12-3/TRBV12-4	-	TRBJ1-2	TGTGCCAGCAGTTGGGGTTCCTATGGCTACACCTTC	CASSWGSYGYTF
-	TRBV28	-	TRBJ1-5	TGTGCCAGCAGTTTACCCCAGATTAGCAATCAGCCCCAGCATTTT	CASSLPQISNQPQHF
-	TRBV28	-	TRBJ1-5	TGTGCCAGCACTCCTAGGGGGGAGGGGGTCAATCAGCCCCAGCATTTT	CASTPRGEGVNQPQHF
TRBD1	TRBV11-2	-	TRBJ2-3	TGTGCCAGCAGTCCGACAGGGGCCACAGATACGCAGTATTTT	CASSPTGATDTQYF
-	TRBV9	-	TRBJ2-1	TGTGCCAGCAGCGTAGGGTCGGGAACTGCCTACAATGAGCAGTTCTTC	CASSVGSGTAYNEQFF
-	TRBV6-5	-	TRBJ2-7	TGTGCCAGCAGGCGCCAGGGACCGACCGACTACGAGCAGTACTTC	CASRRQGPTDYEQYF
-	TRBV27	once	TRBJ1-5	TGTGCCAGCAATAGTTATAGGCCCAATCAGCCCCAGCATTTT	CASNSYRPNQPQHF
TRBD1	TRBV27	-	TRBJ1-3	TGTGCCAGCAGTCCTCGATCCGGGACAGGCTACGGAAACACCATATATTTT	CASSPRSGTGYGNTIYF
-	TRBV28	-	TRBJ1-2	TGTGCCAGCAGCACTCCTACAGCTAACTATGGCTACACCTTC	CASSTPTANYGYTF
TRBD1	TRBV2	-	TRBJ2-4	TGTGCCAGCAGTGGGGGGACAGGCCAAAACATTCAGTACTTC	CASSGGTGQNIQYF
-	TRBV19	-	TRBJ2-3	TGTGCCAGTAGTATGGGGGCCCTCACAGATACGCAGTATTTT	CASSMGALTDTQYF
TRBD1	TRBV18	-	TRBJ1-5	TGTGCCAGCTCCCCCGGGACAGGAATTAGCAATCAGCCCCAGCATTTT	CASSPGTGISNQPQHF
-	TRBV9	few	TRBJ1-1	TGTGCCAGCAGCGTAGAGGAGGGCTCTGCAGCTTTCTTT	CASSVEEGSAAFF
-	TRBV28	-	TRBJ2-7	TGTGCCAGCAGTCACACAGGGATCTCCTACGAGCAGTACTTC	CASSHTGISYEQYF